What follows describes a single T cell receptor (beta chain). What it binds is not known. TCRdb reprocessed the 5' RACE reads; each CDR3 protein has one entry and no DNA is given. This sample's table has fewer than 200,000 distinct CDR3 sequences. The record originates from a study of T cells expressing NK-cell markers. Findings and limits, study-wide: In over 5 donors, dominant CD3+CD56+NKG2C+ clonotypes ranked among the top 10 CD8+ clonotypes.

The CDR3 covers 14 residues. Germline V gene data show CDR1 as SGHRS and CDR2 as YFSETQ. The chain couples TRBV5-1 to TRBJ1-2; TCRdb's assignment of TRBD1 cannot be checked, as there is no DNA. The receptor was derived from a woman aged 18-70 years in good health. Sample: blood T cells: a sorted CD56 or NKG2C T cell subset, CD4+ or CD8+ T cells, or bulk PBMC T cells (not recorded which). The CDR3 here is CASSSTGTGNGYTF.